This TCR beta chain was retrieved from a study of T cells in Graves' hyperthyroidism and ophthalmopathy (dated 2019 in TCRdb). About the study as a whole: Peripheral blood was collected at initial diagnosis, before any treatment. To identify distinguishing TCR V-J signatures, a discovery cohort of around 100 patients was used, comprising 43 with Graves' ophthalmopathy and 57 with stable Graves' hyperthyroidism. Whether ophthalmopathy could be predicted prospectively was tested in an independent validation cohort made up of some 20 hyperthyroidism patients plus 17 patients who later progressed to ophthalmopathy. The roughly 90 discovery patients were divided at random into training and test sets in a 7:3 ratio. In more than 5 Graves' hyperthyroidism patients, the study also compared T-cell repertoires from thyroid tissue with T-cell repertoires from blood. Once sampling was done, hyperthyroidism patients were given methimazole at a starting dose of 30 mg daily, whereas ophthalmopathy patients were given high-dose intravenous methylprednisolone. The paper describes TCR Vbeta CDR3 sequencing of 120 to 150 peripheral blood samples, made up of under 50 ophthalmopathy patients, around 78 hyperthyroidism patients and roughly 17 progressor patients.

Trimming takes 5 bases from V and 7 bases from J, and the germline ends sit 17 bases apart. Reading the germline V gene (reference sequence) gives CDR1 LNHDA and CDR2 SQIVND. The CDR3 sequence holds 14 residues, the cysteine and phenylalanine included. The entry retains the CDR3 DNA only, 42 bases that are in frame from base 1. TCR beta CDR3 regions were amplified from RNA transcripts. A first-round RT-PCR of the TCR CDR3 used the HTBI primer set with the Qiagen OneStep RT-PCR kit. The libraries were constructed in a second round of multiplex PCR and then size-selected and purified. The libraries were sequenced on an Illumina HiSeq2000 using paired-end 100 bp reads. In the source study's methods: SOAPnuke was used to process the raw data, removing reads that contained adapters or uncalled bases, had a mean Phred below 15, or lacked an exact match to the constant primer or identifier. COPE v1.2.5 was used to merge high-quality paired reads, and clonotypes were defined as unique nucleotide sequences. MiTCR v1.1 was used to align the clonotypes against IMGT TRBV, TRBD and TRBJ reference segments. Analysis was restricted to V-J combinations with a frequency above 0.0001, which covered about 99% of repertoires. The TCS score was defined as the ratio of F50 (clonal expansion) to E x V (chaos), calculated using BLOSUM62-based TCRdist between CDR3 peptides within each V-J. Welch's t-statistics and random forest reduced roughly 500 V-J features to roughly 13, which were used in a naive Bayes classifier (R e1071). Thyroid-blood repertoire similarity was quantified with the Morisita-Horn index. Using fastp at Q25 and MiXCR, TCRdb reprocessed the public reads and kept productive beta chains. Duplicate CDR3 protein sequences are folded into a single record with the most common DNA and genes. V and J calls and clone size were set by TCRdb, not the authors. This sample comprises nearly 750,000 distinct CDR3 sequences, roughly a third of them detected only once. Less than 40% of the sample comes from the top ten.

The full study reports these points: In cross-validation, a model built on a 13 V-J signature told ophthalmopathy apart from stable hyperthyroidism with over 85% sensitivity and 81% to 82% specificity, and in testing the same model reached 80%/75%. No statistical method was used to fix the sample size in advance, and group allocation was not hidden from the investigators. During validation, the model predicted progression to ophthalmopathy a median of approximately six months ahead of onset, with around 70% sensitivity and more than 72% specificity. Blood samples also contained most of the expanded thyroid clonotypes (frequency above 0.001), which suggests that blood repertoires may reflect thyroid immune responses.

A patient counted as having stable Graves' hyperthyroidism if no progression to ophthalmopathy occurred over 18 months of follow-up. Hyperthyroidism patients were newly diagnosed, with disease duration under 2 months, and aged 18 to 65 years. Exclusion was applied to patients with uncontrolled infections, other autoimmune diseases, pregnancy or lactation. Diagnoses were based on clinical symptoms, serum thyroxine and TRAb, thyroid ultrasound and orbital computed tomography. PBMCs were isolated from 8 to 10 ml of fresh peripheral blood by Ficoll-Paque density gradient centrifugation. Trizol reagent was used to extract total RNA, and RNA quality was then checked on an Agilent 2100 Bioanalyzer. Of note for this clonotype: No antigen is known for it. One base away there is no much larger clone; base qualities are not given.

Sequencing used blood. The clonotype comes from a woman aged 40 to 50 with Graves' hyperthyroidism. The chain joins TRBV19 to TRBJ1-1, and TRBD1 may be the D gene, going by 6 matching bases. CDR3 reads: CASSPPWGAGEAFF. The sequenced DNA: TGTGCCAGTAGTCCCCCTTGGGGGGCCGGTGAAGCTTTCTTT.